Following are 27 T cell receptor beta chains from one sample sequenced in a study of blood T cell repertoires in COVID-19 (dated by TCRdb to 2020 to 2022). The library was obtained by the immunoSEQ multiplex PCR assay. TCRdb re-hosts the immuneACCESS table, in-frame sequences only. Its copies lack some clones; in the studies checked, an unresolved V gene accounts for under half of them, and the cause for the rest is not known. The sample yields over 40,000 clones; 75% to 90% were counted once. Less than 3% of the sample lies in the top ten. Sequencing input: peripheral blood. These receptors were taken from an elderly man with acute or convalescent COVID-19.

This clone has a handful of counts. V and J are TRBV6-6 and TRBJ2-7, with TRBD2 matching over 9 bases. J lost 6 bases, V lost 2 bases, and 8 bases had no gene match. CDR1 is MNHNY and CDR2 is SVGAGI in the germline V gene (reference sequence). The CDR3 length is 15 residues. The CDR3 protein is CASSYDRGGGAEQYF. As DNA, the CDR3 is TGTGCCAGCAGTTACGACAGAGGCGGGGGGGCCGAGCAGTACTTC.

The chain carries TRBV5-1 and TRBJ2-2; D remains unclear. The V end was cut by 0 bases, the J end by 5 bases, with 11 bases between. Germline CDR1 is SGHRS and CDR2 is YFSETQ. This CDR3 comprises 15 residues. The CDR3: CASSLDRVRTGELFF. CDR3 DNA sequence: TGCGCCAGCAGCTTGGACCGGGTGAGGACCGGGGAGCTGTTTTTT. The whole variable domain, filled in from reference TRBV5-1 and TRBJ2-2, reads KAGVTQTPRYLIKTRGQQVTLSCSPISGHRSVSWYQQTPGQGLQFLFEYFSETQRNKGNFPGRFSGRQFSNSRSEMNVSTLELGDSALYLCASSLDRVRTGELFFGEGSRLTVL.

In nucleotides, the CDR3 is TGTGCCAGCAGTCGCGGGGGGTACCAAGAGACCCAGTACTTC. Translating it yields CASSRGGYQETQYF. The rearrangement uses TRBV11-1 and TRBJ2-5, with 8 bases identical to TRBD2. Germline V gene sequence: CDR1 SGHAT, CDR2 FQDESV (reference sequence). This CDR3 is 14 amino acids long. Trimming took 6 bases from V and 0 from J; bases not matched to a gene: 3. The complete variable domain, with remaining parts taken from reference TRBV11-1 and TRBJ2-5, reads EAEVAQSPRYKITEKSQAVAFWCDPISGHATLYWYRQILGQGPELLVQFQDESVVDDSQLPKDRFSAERLKGVDSTLKIQPAELGDSAMYLCASSRGGYQETQYFGPGTRLLVL.

This sequence joins TRBV14 and TRBJ2-7; D gene ambiguous. V was pared by 4 bases and J by 7 bases, with 5 bases between. From germline, CDR1 is SGHDN and CDR2 FVKESK. The CDR3 runs to 10 residues. This chain's CDR3 is CASSPQEQYF. In nucleotides, the CDR3 is TGTGCCAGCAGCCCACAAGAGCAGTACTTC.

The V and J genes are TRBV6-2 or TRBV6-3 and TRBJ2-6; D is undetermined. This CDR3 is 16 amino acids long. Trimming took 5 bases from V and 0 from J, leaving 11 bases between them. The germline gives CDR1 MNHEY, CDR2 SVGEGT. The CDR3 DNA sequence: TGTGCCAGCAGTCCCCTTCAGGACTCTGGGGCCAACGTCCTGACTTTC. Its translation is CASSPLQDSGANVLTF.

The table lists this clone with a few counts. CDR3 sequence reads: CASSVEIGAGVPREQFF. The CDR3 nucleotides read TGTGCCAGCAGCGTAGAGATAGGAGCGGGGGTTCCGCGTGAGCAGTTCTTC. The J gene is TRBJ2-1, the V gene TRBV9; 8 bases agree with TRBD2. The CDR3 covers 17 residues. The J segment lost 9 bases and the V segment lost 0 bases, leaving 14 bases of the junction unmatched. The germline V gene encodes CDR1 SGDLS and CDR2 YYNGEE. The full variable domain, rest sourced from reference TRBV9 and TRBJ2-1, is DSGVTQTPKHLITATGQRVTLRCSPRSGDLSVYWYQQSLDQGLQFLIQYYNGEERAKGNILERFSAQQFPDLHSELNLSSLELGDSALYFCASSVEIGAGVPREQFFGPGTRLTVL.

The chain joins TRBV5-5 to TRBJ2-2; no clear D gene. The CDR3 has 14 amino acids. Germline V CDR1 and CDR2: SGHKS, YYEKEE (reference sequence). The germline V and J ends were trimmed by 1 base and 7 bases, with 11 bases remaining between them. CDR3 protein: CASSLTFSGGELFF. CDR3 DNA sequence: TGTGCCAGCAGCTTGACCTTTTCGGGCGGGGAGCTGTTTTTT.

This chain joins TRBV9 and TRBJ2-1; D ambiguous. Per germline, CDR1 SGDLS and CDR2 YYNGEE. Trimming removed 0 bases at V and 9 bases at J, with 10 bases between. This CDR3 spans 13 amino acids. This CDR3 reads CASSVVIGGEQFF. CDR3 coding DNA: TGTGCCAGCAGCGTAGTCATCGGCGGTGAGCAGTTCTTC.

The gene calls are TRBV3-1 (or the pseudogene TRBV3-2) and TRBJ2-3; 10 nucleotides align to TRBD2. Germline lookup yields CDR1 LGHDT and CDR2 YNNKEL (reference sequence). Trimming cost V 2 bases and J 2 bases; bases outside gene matches: 13. The CDR3 has 19 amino acids. The CDR3 spells CASSQKRLAGGSFTDTQYF. As DNA, the CDR3 is TGTGCCAGCAGCCAAAAACGACTAGCGGGCGGCTCCTTCACAGATACGCAGTATTTT.

This clone occurred once. The chain joins TRBV6-1 to TRBJ1-4; unclear D gene. CDR3 length: 17 residues. Germline CDR1 reads MNHNS; CDR2 reads SASEGT. V was cut by 4 bases and J by 0 bases, with 15 bases left in between. In DNA, the CDR3 is TGTGCCAGCAGTGCCGACTTTACTCGTACAACTAATGAAAAACTGTTTTTT. This encodes CASSADFTRTTNEKLFF.

This rearrangement joins TRBV27 to TRBJ2-2, with 7 nucleotides matching TRBD1. Germline V gene lookup returns CDR1 MNHEY and CDR2 SMNVEV (reference sequence). Trimming cost V 6 bases and J 7 bases; bases outside gene matches: 8. There are 14 residues in the CDR3. The CDR3 sequence: CASRNRGVVGELFF. In nucleotides, the CDR3 is TGTGCCAGCAGGAACAGGGGTGTAGTCGGGGAGCTGTTTTTT.

The rearrangement links TRBV7-8 to TRBJ2-2; D call uncertain. Looked up from germline, CDR1 is SGHVS and CDR2 is FQNEAQ. Trimming removed 0 bases at V and 0 bases at J, with 5 bases between. The CDR3 is 15 amino acids. The CDR3, as DNA: TGTGCCAGCAGCTTAGCTAGTACGAACACCGGGGAGCTGTTTTTT. It translates to CASSLASTNTGELFF.

The chain couples TRBV6-6 to TRBJ1-5; 8 positions agree with TRBD1. The length of the CDR3 is 13 residues. Germline lookup yields CDR1 MNHNY and CDR2 SVGAGI (reference sequence). Trimming cost V 7 bases and J 4 bases; bases outside gene matches: 3. DNA of the CDR3: TGTGCCAGCATGAGACAGGGGAATCAGCCCCAGCATTTT. Translated, it gives CASMRQGNQPQHF.

The rearrangement links TRBV7-2 to TRBJ2-1, with TRBD1 matching over 7 bases. CDR1 is SGHTA and CDR2 is FQGNSA in the germline V gene. The CDR3 spans 14 residues. After removal of 4 bases from V and 5 bases from J, the junction contained 5 bases not matched to a gene. The CDR3 coding sequence is TGTGCCAGCAGCTGGGACAGTCCTAACAATGAGCAGTTCTTC. Translation gives CASSWDSPNNEQFF.

The CDR3 spells CASSPGTGLYEQYF. DNA for the CDR3: TGTGCCAGCAGTCCCGGGACAGGCCTCTACGAGCAGTACTTC. The V gene is TRBV2, the J gene TRBJ2-7; 8 bases are shared with TRBD1. The germline V gene has CDR1 SNHLY and CDR2 FYNNEI. The trim removed 5 bases at V and 3 bases at J, leaving 6 bases unmatched. This CDR3 contains 14 residues.

V usage is TRBV12-3 or TRBV12-4 and J usage is TRBJ1-4; 9 bases line up with TRBD1. The CDR3 spans 13 residues. V gave up 4 bases and J gave up 10 bases; unmatched junction bases: 4. The CDR3 DNA follows: TGTGCCAGCAGTTCGCGACAGGGGGGAAAACTGTTTTTT. It specifies CASSSRQGGKLFF.

This clone has more than one count but fewer than ten. CDR3 DNA: TGTGCCATCAGAGCCGGGACTAGCGGGGGAGATACGCAGTATTTT. This encodes CAIRAGTSGGDTQYF. The V and J genes are TRBV10-3 and TRBJ2-3, with 14 bases matching TRBD2. Germline assignment: CDR1 ENHRY and CDR2 SYGVKD. J was trimmed by 5 bases and V by 6 bases; bases with no gene match: 4. The CDR3 length is 15 residues.

This chain uses TRBV11-3 with TRBJ2-1; weak D call: TRBD1 (6 bases). The CDR3 totals 15 residues. With 5 bases removed from V and 5 bases from J, the gap between germline ends came to 16 bases. Germline values: CDR1 SGHNT, CDR2 YENEEA. Here the CDR3 reads CASSTQRTDNNEQFF. The CDR3 DNA reads as TGTGCCAGCAGCACACAACGGACAGACAACAATGAGCAGTTCTTC.

The V call is TRBV19, the J call TRBJ2-1, with D possibly matching TRBD2 (5 bases). The CDR3 is 18 amino acids. Germline lookup yields CDR1 LNHDA and CDR2 SQIVND (reference sequence). Trimming took off 2 bases at V and 0 bases at J, with 17 bases between the two ends. As DNA, the CDR3 is TGTGCCAGTAGTATACCGTCCGGAGGTGGCCTCTCCTACAATGAGCAGTTCTTC. This codes for CASSIPSGGGLSYNEQFF.

The genes are TRBV9 and TRBJ2-7; tentative D call: TRBD1 (5 bases). CDR3 length: 15 amino acids. Trimming pared 4 bases from V and 1 base from J, leaving 15 bases between. Germline V lookup: CDR1 SGDLS, CDR2 YYNGEE. CDR3 loop: CASSPRRVPSYEQYF. CDR3 in DNA: TGTGCCAGCAGCCCCCGCAGGGTGCCATCCTACGAGCAGTACTTC.

The chain has TRBV4-3 and TRBJ1-4; D possibly corresponds to TRBD1 (5 bases). The CDR3 consists of 15 residues. V lost 0 bases, J lost 3 bases, and 8 bases lay in between. Germline loops: CDR1 LGHNA, CDR2 YSLEER. CDR3 in amino acids: CASSQEGASNEKLFF. The CDR3 bases are TGCGCCAGCAGCCAAGAAGGGGCTTCTAATGAAAAACTGTTTTTT.

V is TRBV7-9 and J is TRBJ2-1; D gene ambiguous. Deletions cut 4 bases from V and 16 bases from J, with 14 bases between. Germline V gene data show CDR1 as SEHNR and CDR2 as FQNEAQ (reference sequence). This CDR3 comprises 11 residues. CDR3 region: CASSSLGVGFF. The CDR3 DNA is TGTGCCAGCAGCTCGCTAGGAGTTGGATTCTTC.

CDR3 sequence reads: CASSYALQGGRETQYF. The CDR3 DNA sequence: TGTGCCAGCAGTTACGCCCTACAGGGCGGGCGAGAGACCCAGTACTTC. This sequence joins TRBV6-2 or TRBV6-3 and TRBJ2-5, with TRBD1 as a possible D gene (6 bases). Germline-derived CDR1 and CDR2 are MNHEY and SVGEGT. CDR3 length equals 16 residues. The germline V and J ends were trimmed by 2 bases and 4 bases, with 17 bases remaining between them.

This clone was picked up one time. The V call is TRBV6-5, the J call TRBJ2-5; TRBD1 matches at 9 bases. CDR3 length: 14 residues. Per germline, CDR1 MNHEY and CDR2 SVGAGI. V was pared by 7 bases and J by 2 bases, with 5 bases of the junction left unmatched. The CDR3 coding sequence is TGTGCCAGCATCCCCGGACAGGGGCAAGAGACCCAGTACTTC. It yields the protein CASIPGQGQETQYF.

The V gene is TRBV29-1, the J gene TRBJ2-1; 9 bases fit TRBD1. V dropped 6 bases and J dropped 2; count of bases not matched to a gene: 5. Germline V gene sequence: CDR1 SQVTM, CDR2 ANQGSEA. The CDR3 covers 14 residues. In DNA form, the CDR3 reads TGCAGCGTGAGGGGGACAGGGCCCTACAATGAGCAGTTCTTC. This gives the protein CSVRGTGPYNEQFF.

The genes are TRBV19 and TRBJ2-1, with 8 bases that match TRBD2. The CDR3 extends over 14 amino acids. The germline V gene encodes CDR1 LNHDA and CDR2 SQIVND (reference sequence). V was pared by 3 bases and J by 6 bases, with 4 bases of the junction left unmatched. CDR3 sequence: CASSMSGGPNEQFF. The CDR3 DNA reads TGTGCCAGTAGTATGAGCGGGGGCCCCAATGAGCAGTTCTTC. The whole variable domain, filled in from reference TRBV19 and TRBJ2-1, reads DGGITQSPKYLFRKEGQNVTLSCEQNLNHDAMYWYRQDPGQGLRLIYYSQIVNDFQKGDIAEGYSVSREKKESFPLTVTSAQKNPTAFYLCASSMSGGPNEQFFGPGTRLTVL.

This chain connects TRBV4-1 to TRBJ2-3; 7 positions agree with TRBD1. The CDR3 length is 15 residues. With V trimmed by 0 bases and J by 4 bases, 4 bases remained unmatched. Germline CDR1 reads MGHRA; CDR2 reads YSYEKL. As DNA, the CDR3 is TGCGCCAGCAGCCAAGACACACAGGGGCCAGATACGCAGTATTTT. Translated: CASSQDTQGPDTQYF.